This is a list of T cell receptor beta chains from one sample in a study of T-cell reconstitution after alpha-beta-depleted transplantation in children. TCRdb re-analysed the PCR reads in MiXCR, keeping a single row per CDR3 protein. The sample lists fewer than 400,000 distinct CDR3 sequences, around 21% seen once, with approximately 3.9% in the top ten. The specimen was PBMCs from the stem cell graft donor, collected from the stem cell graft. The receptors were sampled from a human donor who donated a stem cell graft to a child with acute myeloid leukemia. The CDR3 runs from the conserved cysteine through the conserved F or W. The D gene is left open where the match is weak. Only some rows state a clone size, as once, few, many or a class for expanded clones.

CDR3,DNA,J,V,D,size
CASQIASPSYNEQYF,TGTGCCAGCCAGATTGCTAGCCCTTCCTACAACGAGCAGTACTTC,TRBJ2-7,TRBV2,.,.
CASSTNGAGEQYF,TGTGCCAGTAGTACTAACGGAGCTGGAGAGCAGTACTTC,TRBJ2-7,TRBV19,.,.
CASTEGVDSDTQYF,TGTGCCAGCACCGAGGGGGTGGATTCAGATACGCAGTATTTT,TRBJ2-3,TRBV25-1,.,many
CASSSGRGGTYVEQYF,TGTGCCAGCAGCTCGGGACGGGGAGGGACCTACGTCGAGCAGTACTTC,TRBJ2-7,TRBV12-3/TRBV12-4,TRBD2,few
CSAHAGGYEQYF,TGCAGTGCTCATGCGGGCGGCTACGAGCAGTACTTC,TRBJ2-7,TRBV20-1,.,.
CASSPWTGLHEQYF,TGTGCCAGCAGTCCCTGGACAGGGCTCCACGAGCAGTACTTC,TRBJ2-7,TRBV28,TRBD1,few
CASSPHVLMNTEAFF,TGTGCCAGCAGTCCGCATGTACTCATGAACACTGAAGCTTTCTTT,TRBJ1-1,TRBV12-3/TRBV12-4,.,.
CASSPLAGVGGDTQYF,TGTGCCAGCAGTCCACTAGCGGGAGTGGGGGGAGATACGCAGTATTTT,TRBJ2-3,TRBV6-1,TRBD2,.
CASSPPDRSYEQYF,TGTGCCAGCAGTCCCCCCGACCGATCCTACGAGCAGTACTTC,TRBJ2-7,TRBV28,.,.
CASLNRGGETQYF,TGTGCCAGCTTGAACAGGGGCGGTGAGACCCAGTACTTC,TRBJ2-5,TRBV25-1,TRBD1,.
CASSQDVLAGVGANVLTF,TGCGCCAGCAGCCAAGACGTACTAGCGGGAGTTGGGGCCAACGTCCTGACTTTC,TRBJ2-6,TRBV4-3,TRBD2,.
CASSHGYSGNTIYF,TGTGCCAGCAGCCACGGATACTCTGGAAACACCATATATTTT,TRBJ1-3,TRBV12-3/TRBV12-4,.,many
CASSFTGETQYF,TGTGCCAGCAGTTTCACCGGGGAGACCCAGTACTTC,TRBJ2-5,TRBV27,.,many
CASSGLNEQFF,TGTGCCAGCAGTGGACTCAATGAGCAGTTCTTC,TRBJ2-1,TRBV6-5,.,many
CASSLGTLGQFF,TGTGCCAGCAGCTTAGGAACCCTGGGGCAGTTCTTC,TRBJ2-1,TRBV7-8,.,.
CASSQDKGDAVDTQYF,TGCGCCAGCAGCCAAGATAAGGGCGACGCTGTAGATACGCAGTATTTT,TRBJ2-3,TRBV4-1,.,.
CATSDTTGSYGYTF,TGTGCCACCAGTGATACGACAGGGTCCTATGGCTACACCTTC,TRBJ1-2,TRBV24-1,TRBD1,.
CSVKGRMNTEAFF,TGCAGCGTCAAGGGACGGATGAACACTGAAGCTTTCTTT,TRBJ1-1,TRBV29-1,.,few
CSALLQGLAAPQDTQYF,TGCAGTGCCTTGCTCCAGGGACTAGCGGCCCCCCAAGATACGCAGTATTTT,TRBJ2-3,TRBV20-1,TRBD2,few
CASSLDGLSYEQYF,TGCGCCAGCAGCTTGGACGGGTTGAGCTACGAGCAGTACTTC,TRBJ2-7,TRBV5-1,.,.
CATSRTATYQPQHF,TGTGCCACCAGCCGGACCGCCACATATCAGCCCCAGCATTTT,TRBJ1-5,TRBV27,.,few
CVSGNTEAFF,TGTGTCTCGGGGAACACTGAAGCTTTCTTT,TRBJ1-1,TRBV14,.,few
CSVRLGGEAFF,TGCAGCGTTCGGCTTGGGGGGGAAGCTTTCTTT,TRBJ1-1,TRBV29-1,.,.
CASRVGGVETQYF,TGTGCCAGCCGAGTGGGGGGAGTGGAGACCCAGTACTTC,TRBJ2-5,TRBV28,.,.
CASSSTGNSYEQYF,TGTGCCAGCAGCTCGACAGGGAACTCCTACGAGCAGTACTTC,TRBJ2-7,TRBV7-3,TRBD1,.
CASSEAGTAEGETQYF,TGTGCCAGCAGCGAAGCCGGGACCGCAGAAGGGGAGACCCAGTACTTC,TRBJ2-5,TRBV11-2,.,many
CASSLGLAGEETQYF,TGTGCCAGCAGCTTGGGACTAGCGGGAGAAGAGACCCAGTACTTC,TRBJ2-5,TRBV7-3,TRBD2,few
CASTPYRGGQFF,TGTGCCAGCACCCCTTACAGGGGAGGCCAATTCTTC,TRBJ2-1,TRBV5-8,.,.
CAMGPGLHDEYF,TGTGCCATGGGCCCCGGGCTGCATGACGAGTACTTC,TRBJ2-7,TRBV4-2,.,.
CASSIALAGYYNEQFF,TGTGCCAGTAGTATAGCTCTAGCGGGATATTACAATGAGCAGTTCTTC,TRBJ2-1,TRBV19,TRBD2,many
CASTRLAGGPDDEQFF,TGTGCCAGCACCCGACTTGCGGGAGGCCCTGACGATGAGCAGTTCTTC,TRBJ2-1,TRBV12-3/TRBV12-4,TRBD2,few
CATSRGAGSYNEQFF,TGTGCCACCAGCAGAGGGGCAGGCTCCTACAATGAGCAGTTCTTC,TRBJ2-1,TRBV15,.,.
CASSLRLAGYEQFF,TGTGCCAGCAGCTTACGTCTAGCGGGATACGAGCAGTTCTTC,TRBJ2-1,TRBV7-2,TRBD2,.
CASSFDLAGVADTQYF,TGCGCCAGCAGCTTCGACTTGGCGGGAGTGGCAGATACGCAGTATTTT,TRBJ2-3,TRBV4-3,TRBD2,.
CASSPLPSSYNEQFF,TGTGCCAGCAGCCCGCTACCTTCCTCCTACAATGAGCAGTTCTTC,TRBJ2-1,TRBV7-2,.,few
CASRARGYEQYF,TGTGCCAGCCGTGCCAGGGGTTACGAGCAGTACTTC,TRBJ2-7,TRBV6-1,.,many
CASSFRTGGYF,TGTGCCAGCAGTTTTAGGACAGGAGGGTACTTC,TRBJ2-7,TRBV27,TRBD1,.
CASSTRQGRQEQFF,TGTGCCAGCAGCACCCGACAGGGACGGCAGGAGCAGTTCTTC,TRBJ2-1,TRBV12-3/TRBV12-4,TRBD1,few
CSARRTSDLYEQYF,TGCAGTGCCCGGAGGACTAGCGACTTATACGAGCAGTACTTC,TRBJ2-7,TRBV20-1,TRBD2,many
CSVLTGGGGETQYF,TGCAGCGTTTTGACAGGGGGAGGGGGGGAGACCCAGTACTTC,TRBJ2-5,TRBV29-1,TRBD1,.
CASSLTYREDGYTF,TGTGCCAGCAGCTTAACGTACAGGGAGGACGGCTACACCTTC,TRBJ1-2,TRBV7-2,.,.
CAISENDRKVDYEQYF,TGTGCCATCAGTGAGAACGACAGGAAGGTTGACTACGAGCAGTACTTC,TRBJ2-7,TRBV10-3,.,many
CSADTGTAYEQYF,TGCAGTGCTGATACAGGGACGGCCTACGAGCAGTACTTC,TRBJ2-7,TRBV20-1,.,many
CASSPQGLVADTQYF,TGCGCCAGCAGCCCACAGGGACTAGTCGCAGATACGCAGTATTTT,TRBJ2-3,TRBV5-1,TRBD2,many
CASSSLLAGANEQFF,TGTGCCAGCAGCTCCCTACTAGCGGGAGCCAATGAGCAGTTCTTC,TRBJ2-1,TRBV7-6,TRBD2,.
CATSEGQGPYNEQFF,TGTGCCACCAGTGAGGGACAGGGTCCCTACAATGAGCAGTTCTTC,TRBJ2-1,TRBV24-1,TRBD1,few
CASSGNQGYEQYF,TGCGCCAGCAGCGGAAACCAGGGCTACGAGCAGTACTTC,TRBJ2-7,TRBV5-1,.,few
CSVIPPSGSYNEQFF,TGCAGCGTTATCCCCCCCAGCGGGTCCTACAATGAGCAGTTCTTC,TRBJ2-1,TRBV29-1,.,many
CSAGHTEAFF,TGCAGCGCCGGACACACTGAAGCTTTCTTT,TRBJ1-1,TRBV29-1,.,.
CASSSDSSTGELFF,TGTGCCAGCAGCTCGGACTCTTCCACCGGGGAGCTGTTTTTT,TRBJ2-2,TRBV11-2,.,once
CASSPPPSGRNEQFF,TGTGCCAGCTCACCACCTCCGAGCGGGAGGAATGAGCAGTTCTTC,TRBJ2-1,TRBV18,TRBD2,.
CSAKLERTQYF,TGCAGTGCTAAGTTAGAACGAACCCAGTACTTC,TRBJ2-5,TRBV20-1,.,.
CSAEGLAHSANTGELFF,TGCAGTGCTGAGGGACTAGCGCATTCCGCGAACACCGGGGAGCTGTTTTTT,TRBJ2-2,TRBV20-1,TRBD2,few
CSAFQRVTGANVLTF,TGCAGTGCTTTTCAGCGAGTAACTGGGGCCAACGTCCTGACTTTC,TRBJ2-6,TRBV20-1,.,many
CASRPMGQETQYF,TGTGCCAGCAGACCAATGGGGCAAGAGACCCAGTACTTC,TRBJ2-5,TRBV27,.,many